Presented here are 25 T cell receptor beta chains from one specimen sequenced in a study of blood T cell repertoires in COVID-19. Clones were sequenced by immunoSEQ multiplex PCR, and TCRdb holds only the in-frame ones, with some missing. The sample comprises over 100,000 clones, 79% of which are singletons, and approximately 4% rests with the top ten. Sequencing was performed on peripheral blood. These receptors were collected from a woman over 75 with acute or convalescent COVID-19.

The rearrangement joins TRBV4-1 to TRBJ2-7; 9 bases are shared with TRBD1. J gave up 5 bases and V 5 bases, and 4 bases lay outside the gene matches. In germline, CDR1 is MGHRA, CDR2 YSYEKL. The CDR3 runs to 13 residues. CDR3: CASSLQGADEQYF. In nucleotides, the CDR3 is TGCGCCAGCAGCTTACAGGGGGCAGACGAGCAGTACTTC.

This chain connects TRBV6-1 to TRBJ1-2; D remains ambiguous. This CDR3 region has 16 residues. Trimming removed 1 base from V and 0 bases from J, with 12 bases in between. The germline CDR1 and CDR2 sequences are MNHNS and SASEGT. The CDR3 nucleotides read TGTGCCAGCAGTGAAGAAGGAGGGTTGACTAACTATGGCTACACCTTC. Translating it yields CASSEEGGLTNYGYTF.

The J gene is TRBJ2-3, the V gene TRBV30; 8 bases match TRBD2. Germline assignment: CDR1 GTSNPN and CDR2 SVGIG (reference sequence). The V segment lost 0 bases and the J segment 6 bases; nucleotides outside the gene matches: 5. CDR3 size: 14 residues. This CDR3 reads CAWSVLAAPDTQYF. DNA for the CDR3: TGTGCCTGGAGTGTACTAGCGGCCCCGGATACGCAGTATTTT.

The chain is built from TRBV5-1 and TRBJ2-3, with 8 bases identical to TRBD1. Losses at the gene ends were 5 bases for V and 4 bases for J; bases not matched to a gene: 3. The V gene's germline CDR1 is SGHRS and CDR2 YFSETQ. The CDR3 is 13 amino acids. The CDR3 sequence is CASRLQGADTQYF. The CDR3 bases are TGCGCCAGCAGACTACAGGGGGCAGATACGCAGTATTTT.

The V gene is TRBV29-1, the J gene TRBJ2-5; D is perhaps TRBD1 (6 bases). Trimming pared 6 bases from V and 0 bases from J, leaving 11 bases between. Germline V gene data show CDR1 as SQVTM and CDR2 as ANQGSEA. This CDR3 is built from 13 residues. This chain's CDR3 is CSVGTGYQETQYF. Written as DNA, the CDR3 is TGCAGCGTGGGAACAGGGTACCAAGAGACCCAGTACTTC.

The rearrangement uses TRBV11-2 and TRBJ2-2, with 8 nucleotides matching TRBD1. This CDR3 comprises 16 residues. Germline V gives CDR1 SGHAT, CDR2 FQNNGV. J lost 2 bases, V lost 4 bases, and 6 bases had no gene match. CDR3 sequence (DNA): TGTGCCAGCAGCTCCTGGACAGGGTTCAACACCGGGGAGCTGTTTTTT. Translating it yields CASSSWTGFNTGELFF.

CDR3 nucleotides: TGTGCCAGTACCGACAGAAACTATGGCTACACCTTC. This codes for CASTDRNYGYTF. This chain links TRBV19 with TRBJ1-2, with TRBD1 as a possible D gene (5 bases). V lost 7 bases to trimming and J lost 2 bases, with 8 bases between them. The length of the CDR3 is 12 residues. CDR1 is LNHDA, CDR2 SQIVND, per germline (reference sequence).

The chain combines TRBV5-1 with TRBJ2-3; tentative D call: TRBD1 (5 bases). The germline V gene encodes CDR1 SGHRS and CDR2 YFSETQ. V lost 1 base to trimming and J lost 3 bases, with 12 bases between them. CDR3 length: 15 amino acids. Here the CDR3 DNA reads TGCGCCAGCAGCTTGTCAGGGATAGGAACAGATACGCAGTATTTT. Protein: CASSLSGIGTDTQYF.

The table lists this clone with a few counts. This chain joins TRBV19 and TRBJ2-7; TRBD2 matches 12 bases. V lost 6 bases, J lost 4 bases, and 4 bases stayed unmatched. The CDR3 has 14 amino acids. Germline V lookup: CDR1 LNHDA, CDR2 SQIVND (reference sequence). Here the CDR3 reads CASSRLAGVYEQYF. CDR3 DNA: TGTGCCAGTAGCCGACTAGCGGGAGTTTACGAGCAGTACTTC.

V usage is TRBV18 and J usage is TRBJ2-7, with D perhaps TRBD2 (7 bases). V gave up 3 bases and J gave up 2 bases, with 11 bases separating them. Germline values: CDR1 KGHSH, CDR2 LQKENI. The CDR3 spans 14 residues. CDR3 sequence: CASSPGRGTYEQYF. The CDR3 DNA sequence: TGTGCCAGCTCACCGGGGAGGGGGACCTACGAGCAGTACTTC.

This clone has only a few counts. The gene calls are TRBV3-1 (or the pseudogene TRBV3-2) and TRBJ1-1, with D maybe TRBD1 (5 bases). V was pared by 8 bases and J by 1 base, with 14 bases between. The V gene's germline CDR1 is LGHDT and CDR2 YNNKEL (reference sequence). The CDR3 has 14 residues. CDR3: CASAGGLENTEAFF. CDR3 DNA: TGTGCCAGCGCCGGGGGGTTGGAGAACACTGAAGCTTTCTTT.

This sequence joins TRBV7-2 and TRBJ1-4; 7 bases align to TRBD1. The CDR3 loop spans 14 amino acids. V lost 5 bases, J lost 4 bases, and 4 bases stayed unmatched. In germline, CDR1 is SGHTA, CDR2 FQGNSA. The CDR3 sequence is CASSQGTVNEKLFF. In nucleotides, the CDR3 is TGTGCCAGCAGCCAGGGGACAGTTAATGAAAAACTGTTTTTT.

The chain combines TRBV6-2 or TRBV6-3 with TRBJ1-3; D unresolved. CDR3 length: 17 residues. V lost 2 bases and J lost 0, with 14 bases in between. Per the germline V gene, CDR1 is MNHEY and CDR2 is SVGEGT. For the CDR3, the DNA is TGTGCCAGCAGTTACCAACCTAGCGGATTCTCTGGAAACACCATATATTTT. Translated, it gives CASSYQPSGFSGNTIYF.

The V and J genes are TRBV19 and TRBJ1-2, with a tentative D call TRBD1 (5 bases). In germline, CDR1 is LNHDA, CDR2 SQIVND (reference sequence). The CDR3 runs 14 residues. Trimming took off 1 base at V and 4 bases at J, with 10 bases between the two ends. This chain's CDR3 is CASSIGGGTYGYTF. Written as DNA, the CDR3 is TGTGCCAGTAGTATAGGTGGGGGGACCTATGGCTACACCTTC.

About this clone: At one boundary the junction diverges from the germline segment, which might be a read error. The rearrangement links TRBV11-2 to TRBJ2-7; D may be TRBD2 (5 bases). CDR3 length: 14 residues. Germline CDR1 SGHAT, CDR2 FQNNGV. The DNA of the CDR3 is TGTGCCAGCAGCTTAGATCGGGATAGCTCCGAGATGAACTTC. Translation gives CASSLDRDSSEMNF.

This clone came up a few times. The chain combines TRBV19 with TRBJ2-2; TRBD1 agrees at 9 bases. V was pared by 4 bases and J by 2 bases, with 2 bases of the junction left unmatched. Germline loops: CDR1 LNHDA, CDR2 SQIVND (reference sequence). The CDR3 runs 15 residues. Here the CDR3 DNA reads TGTGCCAGTAGTAGGACAGGGGTCAACACCGGGGAGCTGTTTTTT. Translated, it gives CASSRTGVNTGELFF.

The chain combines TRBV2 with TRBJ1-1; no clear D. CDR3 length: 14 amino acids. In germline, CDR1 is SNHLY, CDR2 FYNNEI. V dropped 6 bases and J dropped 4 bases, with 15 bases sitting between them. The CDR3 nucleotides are TGTGCCAGCAGGGGCGGGCCCCGCGGCACTGAAGCTTTCTTT. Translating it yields CASRGGPRGTEAFF. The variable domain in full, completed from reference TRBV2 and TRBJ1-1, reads EPEVTQTPSHQVTQMGQEVILRCVPISNHLYFYWYRQILGQKVEFLVSFYNNEISEKSEIFDDQFSVERPDGSNFTLKIRSTKLEDSAMYFCASRGGPRGTEAFFGQGTRLTVV.

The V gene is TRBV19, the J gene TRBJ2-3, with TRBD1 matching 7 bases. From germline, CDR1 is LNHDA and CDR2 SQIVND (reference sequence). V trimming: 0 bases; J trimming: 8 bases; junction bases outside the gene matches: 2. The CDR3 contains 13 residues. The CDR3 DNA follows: TGTGCCAGTAGTATAGATAAGGGGGCTACGCAGTATTTT. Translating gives CASSIDKGATQYF.

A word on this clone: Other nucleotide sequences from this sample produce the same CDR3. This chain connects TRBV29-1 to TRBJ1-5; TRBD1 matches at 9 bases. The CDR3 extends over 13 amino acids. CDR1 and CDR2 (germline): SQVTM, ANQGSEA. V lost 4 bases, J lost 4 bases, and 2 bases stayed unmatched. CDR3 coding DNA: TGCAGCGTTGGGGACAGGGTAAATCAGCCCCAGCATTTT. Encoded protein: CSVGDRVNQPQHF.

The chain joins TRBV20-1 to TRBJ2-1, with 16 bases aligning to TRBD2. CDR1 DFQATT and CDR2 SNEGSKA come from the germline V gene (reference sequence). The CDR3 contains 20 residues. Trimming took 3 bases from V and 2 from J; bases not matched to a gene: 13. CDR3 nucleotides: TGCAGTGCTAGTCGGTCCCCCGGGACTAGCGGGGGGGCCCCCTACAATGAGCAGTTCTTC. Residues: CSASRSPGTSGGAPYNEQFF.

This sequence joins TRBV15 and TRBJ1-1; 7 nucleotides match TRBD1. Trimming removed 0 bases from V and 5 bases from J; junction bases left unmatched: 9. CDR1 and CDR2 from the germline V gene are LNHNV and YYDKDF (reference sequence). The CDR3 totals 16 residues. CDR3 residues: CATSRDLSAGGTEAFF. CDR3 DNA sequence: TGTGCCACCAGCAGAGATCTCTCGGCAGGGGGGACTGAAGCTTTCTTT. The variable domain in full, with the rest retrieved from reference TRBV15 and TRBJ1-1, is DAMVIQNPRYQVTQFGKPVTLSCSQTLNHNVMYWYQQKSSQAPKLLFHYYDKDFNNEADTPDNFQSRRPNTSFCFLDIRSPGLGDTAMYLCATSRDLSAGGTEAFFGQGTRLTVV.

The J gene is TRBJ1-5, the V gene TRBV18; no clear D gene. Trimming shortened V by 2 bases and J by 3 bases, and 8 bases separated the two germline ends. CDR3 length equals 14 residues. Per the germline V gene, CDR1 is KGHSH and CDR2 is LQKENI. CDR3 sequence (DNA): TGTGCCAGCTCACCAGTGCGAGACAATCAGCCCCAGCATTTT. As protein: CASSPVRDNQPQHF.

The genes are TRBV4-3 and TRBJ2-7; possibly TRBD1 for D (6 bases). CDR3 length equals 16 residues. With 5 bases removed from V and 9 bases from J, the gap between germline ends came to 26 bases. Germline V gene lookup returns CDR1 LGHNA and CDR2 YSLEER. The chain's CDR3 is CASSDFYGTLIWGQYF. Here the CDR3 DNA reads TGCGCCAGCAGCGACTTCTACGGGACACTCATATGGGGGCAGTACTTC.

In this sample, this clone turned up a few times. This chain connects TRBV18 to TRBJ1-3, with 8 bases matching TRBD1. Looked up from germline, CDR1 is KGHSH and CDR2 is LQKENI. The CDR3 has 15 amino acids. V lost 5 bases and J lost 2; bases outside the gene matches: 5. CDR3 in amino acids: CASSTSQGAGNTIYF. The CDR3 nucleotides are TGTGCCAGCTCAACCTCACAGGGGGCTGGAAACACCATATATTTT.

CDR3 bases: TGTGCCAGCTCACTCGGGGTTGGCAATCAGCCCCAGCATTTT. This codes for CASSLGVGNQPQHF. The chain employs TRBV18 and TRBJ1-5; D is ambiguous. CDR1 and CDR2 (germline): KGHSH, LQKENI. The CDR3 has 14 residues. Trimming pared 4 bases from V and 2 bases from J, leaving 9 bases between.